The 32 T cell receptor beta chains presented below share a single source sample, sequenced in a study of T cells after yellow fever vaccination. From the 5' RACE reads, TCRdb called clonotypes with MiXCR, one entry per CDR3 protein. The data hold some 390,000 distinct CDR3 sequences, with around 6.5% observed a single time. The source was PBMCs, collected 5 days after the yellow fever booster vaccination. The receptors were gathered from a man between 25 and 39 years old who received the YFV17D yellow fever vaccine.

This clonotype turned up a few times. This chain links TRBV15 with TRBJ2-7, with D perhaps TRBD2 (6 bases). V lost 0 bases and J 4 bases, leaving 16 bases between the germline ends. Germline V gene lookup returns CDR1 LNHNV and CDR2 YYDKDF (reference sequence). This CDR3 contains 16 residues. The CDR3: CATSRDRAGGMYEQYF. The CDR3 DNA is TGTGCCACCAGCAGAGACCGGGCTGGCGGGATGTACGAGCAGTACTTC.

J is TRBJ2-7 and V is TRBV6-2 or TRBV6-3, with D maybe TRBD2 (5 bases). The CDR3 consists of 12 residues. Germline V gene lookup returns CDR1 MNHEY and CDR2 SVGEGT. V was cut by 7 bases and J by 0 bases, with 7 bases left in between. DNA for the CDR3: TGTGCCAGCATAGCGAGCTCCTACGAGCAGTACTTC. As protein: CASIASSYEQYF.

This clonotype was seen a handful of times. The rearrangement joins TRBV18 to TRBJ2-1; D possibly corresponds to TRBD2 (5 bases). V lost 2 bases to trimming and J lost 8 bases, with 7 bases between them. This CDR3 spans 12 amino acids. The germline gives CDR1 KGHSH, CDR2 LQKENI. DNA for the CDR3: TGTGCCAGCTCACCAGGCGGGCATGAGCAGTTCTTC. This gives the protein CASSPGGHEQFF.

V and J are TRBV7-8 and TRBJ1-1, with D unresolved. Trimming removed 10 bases at V and 0 bases at J, with 18 bases between. The CDR3 covers 15 residues. CDR1 and CDR2 (germline): SGHVS, FQNEAQ. CDR3 DNA sequence: TGTGCCATCCACCCCCAGAGGGTCATGAACACTGAAGCTTTCTTT. Residues: CAIHPQRVMNTEAFF.

This clonotype was counted many times. The CDR3 loop is CASSSRTGDYNEQFF. CDR3 DNA sequence: TGTGCCAGCAGTTCCCGGACAGGGGATTACAATGAGCAGTTCTTC. The chain has TRBV12-3 or TRBV12-4 and TRBJ2-1, with TRBD1 identical over 9 bases. The CDR3 extends over 15 amino acids. J gave up 4 bases and V 4 bases, and 5 bases lay outside the gene matches.

This clonotype was detected only a few times. This chain connects TRBV28 to TRBJ2-1, with D tentatively TRBD1 (6 bases). CDR1 MDHEN and CDR2 SYDVKM come from the germline V gene. The V and J ends lost 5 bases and 13 bases respectively, with 12 bases between them. The CDR3 covers 11 residues. The CDR3 sequence is CASSLPGHQFF. CDR3 DNA: TGTGCCAGCAGTCTACCGGGACATCAGTTCTTC.

This clonotype has a count of ten or more. V usage is TRBV28 and J usage is TRBJ2-1, with 11 bases that match TRBD2. Germline V CDR1 and CDR2: MDHEN, SYDVKM. J lost 8 bases, V lost 4 bases, and 7 bases had no gene match. The CDR3 is 15 amino acids. CDR3 coding DNA: TGTGCCAGCAGTTCTACTAGCGGGAGTCGGGATGAGCAGTTCTTC. This sequence encodes CASSSTSGSRDEQFF.

This clonotype was seen repeatedly, ten times or more. The V and J genes are TRBV6-2 or TRBV6-3 and TRBJ2-1; D is uncertain. Germline lookup yields CDR1 MNHEY and CDR2 SVGEGT. CDR3 length: 12 residues. The V end lost 7 bases, the J end lost 6 bases, and 10 bases lay between the germline ends. This CDR3 reads CASKDGANEQFF. Written as DNA, the CDR3 is TGTGCCAGCAAGGACGGAGCCAATGAGCAGTTCTTC.

Many counts were recorded for this clonotype. J is TRBJ2-1 and V is TRBV10-3; D is unclear. Per the germline V gene, CDR1 is ENHRY and CDR2 is SYGVKD. Trimming stripped 3 bases from V and 10 bases from J, with 7 bases between. The CDR3 runs 11 residues. CDR3 bases: TGTGCCATCAGTGATCTTAGGGAGCAGTTCTTC. This encodes CAISDLREQFF.

The chain recombines TRBV5-1 with TRBJ2-7; TRBD1 matches 12 bases. J lost 7 bases, V lost 3 bases, and 8 bases had no gene match. This CDR3 region has 15 residues. Germline V gene data show CDR1 as SGHRS and CDR2 as YFSETQ. CDR3 DNA: TGCGCCAGCAGCTCACGGGACAGGGGGCTGAAGGAGCAGTACTTC. Protein: CASSSRDRGLKEQYF.

J is TRBJ2-2 and V is TRBV6-2 or TRBV6-3; a possible D gene is TRBD1 (6 bases). The CDR3 contains 17 residues. Germline V CDR1 and CDR2: MNHEY, SVGEGT. V lost 6 bases, J lost 2 bases, and 19 bases lay in between. Here the CDR3 DNA reads TGTGCCAGCAGCCCCACCTGGCAGGGGTTAAACACCGGGGAGCTGTTTTTT. Translated: CASSPTWQGLNTGELFF.

The V gene is TRBV12-3 or TRBV12-4, the J gene TRBJ1-3; 7 bases map to TRBD1. V trimming: 4 bases; J trimming: 4 bases; junction bases outside the gene matches: 7. The CDR3 length is 15 residues. CDR3 coding DNA: TGTGCCAGCAGTTCTTGGGGACAGAGAGGAAACACCATATATTTT. It translates to CASSSWGQRGNTIYF.

In its sample, this clonotype was seen a few times. The chain employs TRBV5-1 and TRBJ2-2; unclear D gene. Trimming removed 1 base from V and 3 bases from J, with 10 bases in between. This CDR3 has 15 amino acids. Looked up from germline, CDR1 is SGHRS and CDR2 is YFSETQ. The CDR3 sequence is CASSLFTSDTGELFF. CDR3 nucleotides: TGCGCCAGCAGCTTGTTCACCTCGGACACCGGGGAGCTGTTTTTT.

The V gene is TRBV6-1, the J gene TRBJ2-7, with 8 bases identical to TRBD1. V was pared by 4 bases and J by 4 bases, with 9 bases of the junction left unmatched. The CDR3 is made up of 15 amino acids. The germline V gene encodes CDR1 MNHNS and CDR2 SASEGT. CDR3 region: CASSATGTGRYEQYF. The DNA for the CDR3 is TGTGCCAGCAGTGCGACCGGGACAGGACGATACGAGCAGTACTTC.

V is TRBV4-3 and J is TRBJ2-3, with TRBD2 identical over 9 bases. V shed 4 bases and J 0 bases; nucleotides not matched to a gene: 5. CDR3 length: 16 residues. The germline V gene encodes CDR1 LGHNA and CDR2 YSLEER. The CDR3 DNA reads as TGCGCCAGCAGCCGACGACTAGCGGTGAGCACAGATACGCAGTATTTT. Its protein product is CASSRRLAVSTDTQYF.

This clonotype was detected many times. The chain joins TRBV10-3 to TRBJ2-7; D call uncertain. Germline values: CDR1 ENHRY, CDR2 SYGVKD. V was cut by 4 bases and J by 3 bases, with 7 bases left in between. The CDR3 contains 12 residues. CDR3 coding DNA: TGTGCCATCAGTGCATTTGGCTACGAGCAGTACTTC. Its translation is CAISAFGYEQYF.

V and J are TRBV7-9 and TRBJ1-5; D gene ambiguous. Between the trimmed V and J ends, which lost 1 base and 4 bases, there was a span of 8 bases. CDR1 is SEHNR and CDR2 is FQNEAQ in the germline V gene (reference sequence). There are 14 residues in the CDR3. CDR3 bases: TGTGCCAGCAGCTTAGAAGGGCTGAATCAGCCCCAGCATTTT. This gives the protein CASSLEGLNQPQHF. Looking up the rest from reference TRBV7-9 and TRBJ1-5 gives the full variable domain: DTGVSQNPRHKITKRGQNVTFRCDPISEHNRLYWYRQTLGQGPEFLTYFQNEAQLEKSRLLSDRFSAERPKGSFSTLEIQRTEQGDSAMYLCASSLEGLNQPQHFGDGTRLSIL.

This clonotype was recorded at least ten times. V is TRBV7-2 and J is TRBJ2-5, with a tentative D call TRBD1 (6 bases). V was trimmed by 5 bases and J by 5 bases, leaving 15 bases between them. The V gene's germline CDR1 is SGHTA and CDR2 FQGNSA. There are 14 residues in the CDR3. Here the CDR3 reads CASSTGTLWETQYF. CDR3 nucleotide sequence: TGTGCCAGCAGCACCGGGACACTGTGGGAGACCCAGTACTTC. The whole variable domain, filled in from reference TRBV7-2 and TRBJ2-5, reads GAGVSQSPSNKVTEKGKDVELRCDPISGHTALYWYRQSLGQGLEFLIYFQGNSAPDKSGLPSDRFSAERTGGSVSTLTIQRTQQEDSAVYLCASSTGTLWETQYFGPGTRLLVL.

This clonotype has a count of ten or more. The chain has TRBV30 and TRBJ2-4, with 7 positions matching TRBD1. This CDR3 contains 14 residues. The germline gives CDR1 GTSNPN, CDR2 SVGIG (reference sequence). The ends lost 7 bases at V and 3 bases at J; junction bases unmatched: 9. The CDR3 region is CASGTDGGKNIQYF. In nucleotides, the CDR3 is TGTGCCTCCGGGACAGACGGAGGCAAAAACATTCAGTACTTC.

V usage is TRBV19 and J usage is TRBJ2-1; the match to TRBD2 covers 10 bases. The CDR3 length is 16 residues. Germline lookup yields CDR1 LNHDA and CDR2 SQIVND (reference sequence). Trimming at V came to 3 bases and at J to 6 bases, leaving 8 bases not matched to a gene. Here the CDR3 reads CASSMQREGRSNEQFF. The CDR3 bases are TGTGCCAGTAGTATGCAGCGGGAGGGCCGATCCAATGAGCAGTTCTTC.

The chain employs TRBV14 and TRBJ2-1; the match to TRBD1 covers 7 bases. V shed 5 bases and J 6 bases; nucleotides not matched to a gene: 7. This CDR3 is built from 14 residues. Germline lookup yields CDR1 SGHDN and CDR2 FVKESK. The CDR3 is CASSYTGVPNEQFF. The CDR3 bases are TGTGCCAGCAGCTATACAGGGGTCCCCAATGAGCAGTTCTTC.

This clonotype was seen ten or more times. The gene calls are TRBV29-1 and TRBJ1-2; D perhaps matches TRBD1 (5 bases). In germline, CDR1 is SQVTM, CDR2 ANQGSEA. The CDR3 totals 11 residues. The V gene lost 6 bases and the J gene lost 8 bases, with 13 bases spanning the gap. CDR3 bases: TGCAGCGTGCAGGGTTCGGGCGGCTACACCTTC. Translation: CSVQGSGGYTF.

The V call is TRBV29-1, the J call TRBJ2-7, with D perhaps TRBD1 (5 bases). Per germline, CDR1 SQVTM and CDR2 ANQGSEA. The germline V and J ends were trimmed by 3 bases and 6 bases, with 6 bases remaining between them. The CDR3 is made up of 10 amino acids. The CDR3 spells CSVEDIEQYF. The CDR3, as DNA: TGCAGCGTTGAGGACATCGAGCAGTACTTC.

The J gene is TRBJ2-5, the V gene TRBV6-1; the D is unclear. The CDR3 is 15 residues long. Germline CDR1 MNHNS, CDR2 SASEGT. V shed 5 bases and J shed 2 bases, with 15 bases lying between them. CDR3 amino acids: CASSPFRMPQETQYF. The CDR3, as DNA: TGTGCCAGCAGTCCGTTCAGAATGCCTCAAGAGACCCAGTACTTC.

This sequence joins TRBV20-1 and TRBJ2-2; D uncertain. Deletions cut 3 bases from V and 4 bases from J, with 9 bases between. The germline CDR1 and CDR2 sequences are DFQATT and SNEGSKA (reference sequence). There are 13 residues in the CDR3. The CDR3 spells CSASSSVTGELFF. The CDR3 nucleotides are TGCAGTGCTAGTAGTAGTGTCACCGGGGAGCTGTTTTTT.

The chain employs TRBV7-9 and TRBJ2-3; D uncertain. Trimming took 7 bases from V and 2 from J, leaving 16 bases between them. Germline-derived CDR1 and CDR2 are SEHNR and FQNEAQ (reference sequence). The CDR3 contains 15 residues. The DNA of the CDR3 is TGTGCCAGCAACCAGCTTGGCGGAAACACAGATACGCAGTATTTT. It specifies CASNQLGGNTDTQYF. Full variable domain (rest looked up from reference TRBV7-9 and TRBJ2-3): DTGVSQNPRHKITKRGQNVTFRCDPISEHNRLYWYRQTLGQGPEFLTYFQNEAQLEKSRLLSDRFSAERPKGSFSTLEIQRTEQGDSAMYLCASNQLGGNTDTQYFGPGTRLTVL.

The table lists this clonotype with many counts. The genes are TRBV6-5 and TRBJ2-3, with 10 nucleotides matching TRBD2. The J segment lost 5 bases and the V segment lost 6 bases, leaving 11 bases of the junction unmatched. This CDR3 region has 16 residues. Germline-derived CDR1 and CDR2 are MNHEY and SVGAGI. CDR3 sequence (DNA): TGTGCCAGCAGCCCGCTCCTCCCTAGCGGGGGAGATACGCAGTATTTT. This gives the protein CASSPLLPSGGDTQYF.

In the case of this clonotype: A much larger clone is a single base away; this may be a read error. The V and J genes are TRBV7-2 and TRBJ1-2; 11 nucleotides match TRBD1. There are 16 residues in the CDR3. Losses at the gene ends were 1 base for V and 4 bases for J; bases not matched to a gene: 5. Germline V gene data show CDR1 as SGHTA and CDR2 as FQGNSA. The CDR3 DNA reads TGTGCCAGCAGCTTAGATTTGGGACAGGGGGTCTATGGCTACACCTTC. This sequence encodes CASSLDLGQGVYGYTF.

The rearrangement joins TRBV11-1 to TRBJ2-7, with D possibly being TRBD1 (6 bases). This CDR3 contains 18 residues. Trimming removed 5 bases from V and 0 bases from J, with 23 bases in between. Germline loops: CDR1 SGHAT, CDR2 FQDESV (reference sequence). CDR3 region: CASSRATPGTGHSYEQYF. Here the CDR3 DNA reads TGTGCCAGCAGCCGAGCGACCCCTGGGACGGGACACTCCTACGAGCAGTACTTC.

This clonotype was detected many times. This rearrangement joins TRBV6-5 to TRBJ1-1, with 8 bases identical to TRBD1. Germline V CDR1 and CDR2: MNHEY, SVGAGI. Trimming removed 7 bases from V and 8 bases from J; junction bases left unmatched: 6. The CDR3 consists of 12 residues. The CDR3 loop is CASIKGQGEAFF. In nucleotides, the CDR3 is TGTGCCAGCATTAAAGGACAGGGAGAAGCTTTCTTT.

CDR3 region: CSVVPDSQETQYF. CDR3 bases: TGCAGCGTTGTTCCCGACAGTCAAGAGACCCAGTACTTC. The chain employs TRBV29-1 and TRBJ2-5; D possibly corresponds to TRBD1 (5 bases). Trimming pared 4 bases from V and 2 bases from J, leaving 11 bases between. The length of the CDR3 is 13 residues. CDR1 is SQVTM and CDR2 is ANQGSEA in the germline V gene.

The sample holds many counts of this clonotype. The chain uses TRBV28 and TRBJ2-2; no definite D call. The CDR3 loop spans 15 amino acids. Germline CDR1 and CDR2: MDHEN and SYDVKM. V was trimmed by 7 bases and J by 4 bases, leaving 16 bases between them. The CDR3 nucleotides read TGTGCCAGCACCCTACGGTCCTCGGGCACCGGGGAGCTGTTTTTT. Translated, it gives CASTLRSSGTGELFF. Based on the CDR3 plus reference TRBV28 and TRBJ2-2, the full variable domain is DVKVTQSSRYLVKRTGEKVFLECVQDMDHENMFWYRQDPGLGLRLIYFSYDVKMKEKGDIPEGYSVSREKKERFSLILESASTNQTSMYLCASTLRSSGTGELFFGEGSRLTVL.